This passage covers 24 T cell receptor beta chains from one sample sequenced in a study of blood T cells in healthy people across ages. It was with a sample-barcoded 5' primer and a J-beta primer mix that a second PCR of roughly 6 to 12 cycles was run. TCRdb used MiXCR to reprocess the 5' RACE reads, holding one entry per CDR3 protein. The sample yields approximately 1.5 million distinct CDR3 sequences, about 32% seen once. What was sequenced was blood. All receptors derive from a woman in her twenties or thirties in good health.

The chain joins TRBV6-1 to TRBJ1-5; D not resolved. The germline CDR1 and CDR2 sequences are MNHNS and SASEGT. The CDR3 contains 13 residues. The V end was cut by 7 bases, the J end by 0 bases, with 7 bases between. CDR3 loop: CASMGNSNQPQHF. The CDR3 DNA follows: TGTGCCAGCATGGGCAATAGCAATCAGCCCCAGCATTTT.

The chain carries TRBV10-3 and TRBJ2-5, with TRBD1 matching 7 bases. The V and J ends lost 2 bases and 11 bases, in that order; junction bases with no gene match: 5. The V gene's germline CDR1 is ENHRY and CDR2 SYGVKD. CDR3 length: 12 residues. The CDR3 loop reads CAISEDRERQYF. In DNA, the CDR3 is TGTGCCATCAGTGAGGACAGGGAAAGGCAGTACTTC.

This chain uses TRBV24-1 with TRBJ1-2; TRBD1 aligns across 8 bases. Per the germline V gene, CDR1 is KGHDR and CDR2 is SFDVKD. The CDR3 extends over 15 amino acids. V gave up 3 bases and J gave up 8 bases; unmatched junction bases: 10. CDR3 in DNA: TGTGCCACCAGTGATCCGTTTGGCAGGGGGCAAGGCTACACCTTC. Its protein product is CATSDPFGRGQGYTF.

This clonotype was recorded a few times. The rearrangement uses TRBV7-3 and TRBJ1-1; tentative D call: TRBD1 (5 bases). Trimming stripped 2 bases from V and 11 bases from J, with 18 bases between. This CDR3 region has 14 residues. CDR1 SGHTA and CDR2 FQGTGA come from the germline V gene. For the CDR3, the DNA is TGTGCCAGCAGCTTACGGGCGGGGGGTTTCGAGGCTTTCTTT. Translating it yields CASSLRAGGFEAFF.

This clonotype was counted between two and nine times. The V and J genes are TRBV3-1 and TRBJ2-5; D is ambiguous. Looked up from germline, CDR1 is LGHDT and CDR2 is YNNKEL (reference sequence). CDR3 size: 15 residues. V lost 0 bases and J lost 1, with 9 bases in between. The CDR3 bases are TGTGCCAGCAGCCAAGATATGGGGTCCCAAGAGACCCAGTACTTC. This gives the protein CASSQDMGSQETQYF.

The chain links TRBV4-2 to TRBJ2-5, with 7 positions matching TRBD2. The CDR3 covers 16 residues. Trimming cost V 3 bases and J 5 bases; bases outside gene matches: 12. Looked up from germline, CDR1 is LGHNA and CDR2 is YNFKEQ. CDR3 bases: TGTGCCAGCAGCCAGGAGGGCGGGAGTTTTAGGGAGACCCAGTACTTC. This gives the protein CASSQEGGSFRETQYF.

The gene calls are TRBV9 and TRBJ1-2, with TRBD1 matching 8 bases. Germline CDR1 SGDLS, CDR2 YYNGEE. After removal of 0 bases from V and 3 bases from J, the junction contained 4 bases not matched to a gene. This CDR3 is 15 amino acids long. The DNA for the CDR3 is TGTGCCAGCAGCGTAGCCTCGGACAGGGACTATGGCTACACCTTC. Translation gives CASSVASDRDYGYTF.

The CDR3 region is CSVLHNTGELFF. The DNA for the CDR3 is TGCAGCGTTCTCCATAACACCGGGGAGCTGTTTTTT. V usage is TRBV29-1 and J usage is TRBJ2-2; D call uncertain. Trimming stripped 5 bases from V and 2 bases from J, with 6 bases between. From germline, CDR1 is SQVTM and CDR2 ANQGSEA. This CDR3 is 12 amino acids long.

The chain links TRBV9 to TRBJ1-2; TRBD1 is a possible D gene (5 bases). V gave up 4 bases and J gave up 8 bases, with 15 bases separating them. CDR1 is SGDLS, CDR2 YYNGEE, per germline. The CDR3 runs 13 residues. In DNA, the CDR3 is TGTGCCAGCAGCAACGGGGTGGGGGACGGCTACACCTTC. Its protein product is CASSNGVGDGYTF.

Ten or more counts support this clonotype. The V gene is TRBV29-1, the J gene TRBJ2-7; 8 nucleotides line up with TRBD1. CDR3 length: 14 residues. The V and J ends lost 1 base and 6 bases, in that order; junction bases with no gene match: 8. CDR1 and CDR2 (germline): SQVTM, ANQGSEA. CDR3 region: CSVEVAGQGGEQYF. The CDR3 DNA follows: TGCAGCGTTGAAGTAGCCGGACAGGGTGGCGAGCAGTACTTC.

This clonotype was detected only a few times. This rearrangement joins TRBV6-1 to TRBJ2-1; no clear D gene. Trimming left V 10 bases short and J 10 bases short, with 14 bases between. Germline loops: CDR1 MNHNS, CDR2 SASEGT. This CDR3 is 11 amino acids long. CDR3 protein: CATGIAGEQFF. The CDR3 DNA reads TGTGCCACCGGAATAGCTGGCGAGCAGTTCTTC.

This clonotype came up a few times. The chain links TRBV27 to TRBJ2-3; D remains ambiguous. V lost 3 bases and J lost 5, with 12 bases in between. The CDR3 sequence is 14 residues long. Germline CDR1 reads MNHEY; CDR2 reads SMNVEV (reference sequence). The CDR3 DNA follows: TGTGCCAGCAGTTTTGGCACCGCCGGAGATACGCAGTATTTT. Its translation: CASSFGTAGDTQYF.

This clonotype was detected only a few times. The chain combines TRBV28 with TRBJ2-7, with D unresolved. Trimming cost V 1 base and J 4 bases, with 17 bases left between them. Germline V gene data show CDR1 as MDHEN and CDR2 as SYDVKM. The CDR3 is 16 amino acids. The CDR3 here is CASSLLNGPRHYEQYF. For the CDR3, the DNA is TGTGCCAGCAGTTTATTGAACGGCCCAAGGCATTACGAGCAGTACTTC.

The chain carries TRBV28 and TRBJ1-2, with 7 nucleotides matching TRBD1. The trim removed 6 bases at V and 0 bases at J, leaving 7 bases unmatched. The germline CDR1 and CDR2 sequences are MDHEN and SYDVKM. The length of the CDR3 is 15 residues. CDR3 sequence (DNA): TGTGCCAGCAGCCATAGACAGGGAGCTAACTATGGCTACACCTTC. Its protein product is CASSHRQGANYGYTF.

This clonotype was picked up many times. At one end, the junction sequence differs from germline, possibly due to a read error. The rearrangement joins TRBV5-1 to TRBJ2-5, with D hard to call. CDR1 is SGHRS, CDR2 YFSETQ, per germline. CDR3 length: 13 amino acids. The CDR3 DNA sequence: TGTGCCAGCAGCTCCGCCGGGCAAGAGACCCAGTACTTC. Protein product: CASSSAGQETQYF.

This clonotype was found many times. V is TRBV20-1 and J is TRBJ2-7; D is uncertain. This CDR3 region has 10 residues. Germline lookup yields CDR1 DFQATT and CDR2 SNEGSKA (reference sequence). Trimming took 5 bases from V and 4 from J, leaving 6 bases between them. Here the CDR3 reads CSAENYEQYF. CDR3 bases: TGCAGTGCTGAAAATTACGAGCAGTACTTC.

This rearrangement joins TRBV9 to TRBJ2-2; either TRBD1 or TRBD2 may supply D (5 bases each). CDR1 and CDR2 from the germline V gene are SGDLS and YYNGEE. There are 16 residues in the CDR3. The germline V and J ends were trimmed by 4 bases and 1 base, with 14 bases remaining between them. The CDR3 DNA sequence: TGTGCCAGCAGCCCGCCGGGACGAAAGAACACCGGGGAGCTGTTTTTT. Translation: CASSPPGRKNTGELFF.

This clonotype was recorded a few times. The chain joins TRBV20-1 to TRBJ2-3; 7 nucleotides match TRBD2. From germline, CDR1 is DFQATT and CDR2 SNEGSKA (reference sequence). This CDR3 has 14 residues. The J segment lost 2 bases and the V segment lost 1 base, leaving 3 bases of the junction unmatched. The chain's CDR3 is CSARGGGVTDTQYF. CDR3 in DNA: TGCAGTGCTAGAGGTGGGGGGGTCACAGATACGCAGTATTTT.

The gene calls are TRBV10-2 and TRBJ2-3; D remains unclear. CDR1 and CDR2 from the germline V gene are WSHSY and SAAADI. The CDR3 spans 12 residues. V was cut by 3 bases and J by 2 bases, with 3 bases left in between. The CDR3 sequence: CASSDDTDTQYF. The CDR3 coding sequence is TGCGCCAGCAGTGATGACACAGATACGCAGTATTTT.

The chain's CDR3 is CSAKTGQGNYYEQYF. The CDR3 region has the DNA TGCAGTGCTAAAACTGGACAGGGCAATTACTACGAGCAGTACTTC. This chain uses TRBV20-1 with TRBJ2-7; 8 bases are a match to TRBD1. The CDR3 is 15 residues long. Germline CDR1 and CDR2: DFQATT and SNEGSKA (reference sequence). After removal of 4 bases from V and 3 bases from J, the junction contained 11 bases not matched to a gene.

This clonotype was counted only a few times. V usage is TRBV12-3 or TRBV12-4 and J usage is TRBJ1-5, with D unclear. This CDR3 has 14 amino acids. V gave up 6 bases and J gave up 7 bases, with 16 bases separating them. CDR3: CASSSSQAGQPQHF. The CDR3 coding sequence is TGTGCCAGCAGCTCTTCCCAGGCGGGGCAGCCCCAGCATTTT.

As concerns this clonotype: One end of the junction is discordant with germline, which a read error may explain. The chain couples TRBV9 to TRBJ1-1; D unresolved. The CDR3 runs to 15 residues. The V gene's germline CDR1 is SGDLS and CDR2 YYNGEE. CDR3: CANSEIWSGNTEAFF. In DNA, the CDR3 is TGTGCCAACAGCGAGATTTGGTCAGGGAACACTGAAGCTTTCTTT.

A note on this clonotype: A single base separates this from a much larger clone, so it may be a read error. The rearrangement uses TRBV29-1 and TRBJ1-2; D not certain. Deletions cut 8 bases from V and 3 bases from J, with 16 bases between. The CDR3 sequence is 13 residues long. CDR1 SQVTM and CDR2 ANQGSEA come from the germline V gene. CDR3 sequence: CSTPSTVDYGYTF. The CDR3 DNA is TGCAGCACCCCTTCGACGGTGGACTATGGCTACACCTTC.

The chain couples TRBV7-2 to TRBJ1-5; D perhaps matches TRBD1 (6 bases). The V gene's germline CDR1 is SGHTA and CDR2 FQGNSA. Trimming stripped 1 base from V and 6 bases from J, with 13 bases between. There are 15 residues in the CDR3. CDR3 in DNA: TGTGCCAGCAGCTTAGGGTCGGGGGGCGGTCAGCCCCAGCATTTT. It is translated as CASSLGSGGGQPQHF.